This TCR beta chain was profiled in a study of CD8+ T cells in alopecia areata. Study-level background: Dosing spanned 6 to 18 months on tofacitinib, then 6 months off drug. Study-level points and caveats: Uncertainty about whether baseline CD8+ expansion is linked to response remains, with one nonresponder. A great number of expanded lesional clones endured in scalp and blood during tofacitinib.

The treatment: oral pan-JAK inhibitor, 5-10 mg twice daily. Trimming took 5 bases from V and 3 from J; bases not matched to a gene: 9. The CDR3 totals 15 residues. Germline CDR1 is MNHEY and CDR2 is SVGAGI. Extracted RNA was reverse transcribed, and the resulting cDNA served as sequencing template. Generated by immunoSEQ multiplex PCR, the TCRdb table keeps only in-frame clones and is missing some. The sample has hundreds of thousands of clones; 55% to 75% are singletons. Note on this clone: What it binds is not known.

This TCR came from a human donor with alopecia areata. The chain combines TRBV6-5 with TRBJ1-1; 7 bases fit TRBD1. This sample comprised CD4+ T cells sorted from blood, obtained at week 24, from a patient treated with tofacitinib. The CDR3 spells CASSKSSDRDTEAFF. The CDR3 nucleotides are TGTGCCAGCAGTAAGAGCTCTGACAGGGACACTGAAGCTTTCTTT.